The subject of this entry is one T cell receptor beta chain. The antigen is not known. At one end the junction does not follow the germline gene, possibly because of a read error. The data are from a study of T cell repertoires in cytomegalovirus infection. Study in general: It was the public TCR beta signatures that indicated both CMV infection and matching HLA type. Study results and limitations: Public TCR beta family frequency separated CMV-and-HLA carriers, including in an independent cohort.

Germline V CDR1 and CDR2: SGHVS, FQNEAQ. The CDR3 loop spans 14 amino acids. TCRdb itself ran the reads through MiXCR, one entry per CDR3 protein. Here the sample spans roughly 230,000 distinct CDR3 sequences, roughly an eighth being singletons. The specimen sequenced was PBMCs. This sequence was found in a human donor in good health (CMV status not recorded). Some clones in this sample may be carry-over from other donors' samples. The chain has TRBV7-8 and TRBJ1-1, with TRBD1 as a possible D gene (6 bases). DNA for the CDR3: TGTGCCAGCAGCTTGGACCAGGGGACCACTGGAGCTTTCTTT. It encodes CASSLDQGTTGAFF.